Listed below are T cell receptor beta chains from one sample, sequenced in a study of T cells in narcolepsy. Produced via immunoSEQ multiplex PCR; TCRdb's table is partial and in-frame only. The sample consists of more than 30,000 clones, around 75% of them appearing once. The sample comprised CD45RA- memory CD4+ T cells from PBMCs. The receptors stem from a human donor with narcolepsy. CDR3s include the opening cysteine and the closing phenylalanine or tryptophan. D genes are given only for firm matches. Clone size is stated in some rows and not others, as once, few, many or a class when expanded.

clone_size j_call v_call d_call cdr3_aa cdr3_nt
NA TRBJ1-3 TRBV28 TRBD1 CASSFASAGTGAGNTIYF TGTGCCAGCAGTTTCGCTTCTGCCGGGACAGGGGCTGGAAACACCATATATTTT
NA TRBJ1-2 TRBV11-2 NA CASSSRAASDYGYTF TGTGCCAGCAGCTCCCGCGCGGCGAGCGACTATGGCTACACCTTC
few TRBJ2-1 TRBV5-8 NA CASSLTNNEQFF TGTGCCAGCAGCCTAACTAACAATGAGCAGTTCTTC
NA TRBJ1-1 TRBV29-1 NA CSVYSRTGNPEAFF TGCAGCGTTTACAGCCGTACAGGGAACCCTGAAGCTTTCTTT
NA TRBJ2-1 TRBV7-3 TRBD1 CASSPTGVNEQFF TGTGCCAGCAGCCCGACAGGGGTCAATGAGCAGTTCTTC
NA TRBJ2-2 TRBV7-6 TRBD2 CASSLATSGISGELFF TGTGCCAGCAGCTTAGCGACTAGCGGGATTTCCGGGGAGCTGTTTTTT
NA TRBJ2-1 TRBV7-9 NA CASSHSVSFYNEQFF TGTGCCAGCAGCCATAGCGTCTCTTTCTACAATGAGCAGTTCTTC
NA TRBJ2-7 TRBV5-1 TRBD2 CASSPGGGTYEQYF TGCGCCAGCAGCCCCGGCGGGGGTACCTACGAGCAGTACTTC
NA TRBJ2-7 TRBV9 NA CASSVGPGEQYF TGTGCCAGCAGCGTGGGCCCCGGAGAGCAGTACTTC
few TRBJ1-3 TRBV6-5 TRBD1 CASSTGQGNTIYF TGTGCCAGCAGCACCGGACAGGGGAACACCATATATTTT
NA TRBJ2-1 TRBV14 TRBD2 CASSQQRGQGREFEQFF TGTGCCAGCAGCCAACAGCGGGGGCAGGGGCGGGAGTTTGAGCAGTTCTTC
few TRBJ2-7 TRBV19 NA CASSEAVLPYEQYF TGTGCCAGTAGTGAGGCTGTCTTGCCCTACGAGCAGTACTTC
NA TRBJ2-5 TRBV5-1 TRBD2 CASSFERGLGEQYF TGCGCCAGCAGCTTCGAGCGGGGTCTGGGAGAGCAGTACTTC
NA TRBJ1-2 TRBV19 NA CASRGTPSYGYTF TGTGCCAGTAGGGGGACACCGAGCTATGGCTACACCTTC
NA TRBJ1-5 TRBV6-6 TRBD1 CASSAGQARQPQHF TGTGCCAGCTCGGCCGGACAGGCGAGGCAGCCCCAGCATTTT
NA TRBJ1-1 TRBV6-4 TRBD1 CASSAGTGVTEAFF TGTGCCAGCAGTGCGGGGACAGGGGTCACTGAAGCTTTCTTT
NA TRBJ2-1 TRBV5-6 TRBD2 CASSLVWLAAYNEQFF TGTGCCAGCAGCTTGGTATGGCTAGCGGCCTACAATGAGCAGTTCTTC
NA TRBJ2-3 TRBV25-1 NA CASSDRAASSTDTQYF TGTGCCAGCTCTGATAGGGCGGCTAGCAGCACAGATACGCAGTATTTT
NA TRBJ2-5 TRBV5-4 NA CASSGVRETQYF TGTGCCAGCAGCGGGGTCAGGGAGACCCAGTACTTC
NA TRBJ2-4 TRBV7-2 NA CASSSLGQVQGIQYF TGTGCCAGCAGCTCCTTGGGGCAGGTTCAGGGCATTCAGTACTTC
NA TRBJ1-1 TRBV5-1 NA CASSFGGFSPEAFF TGCGCCAGCAGCTTCGGAGGTTTCAGCCCTGAAGCTTTCTTT
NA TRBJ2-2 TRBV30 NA CAWSTTNTGELFF TGTGCCTGGAGTACAACGAACACCGGGGAGCTGTTTTTT
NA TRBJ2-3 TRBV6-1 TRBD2 CASRPLAGGPDTQYF TGTGCCAGCAGACCACTAGCGGGAGGGCCAGATACGCAGTATTTT
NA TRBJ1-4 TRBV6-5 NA CASSYHQGRLYEKLFF TGTGCCAGCAGTTATCATCAGGGGCGCCTTTATGAAAAACTGTTTTTT
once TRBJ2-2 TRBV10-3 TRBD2 CAIRGLAGGRRNTGELFF TGTGCCATCAGGGGACTAGCGGGAGGGCGAAGGAACACCGGGGAGCTGTTTTTT
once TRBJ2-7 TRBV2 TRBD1 CANTLVAGQGINEQYF TGTGCCAACACTTTAGTAGCGGGACAGGGGATAAACGAGCAGTACTTC
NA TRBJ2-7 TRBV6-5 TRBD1 CASRDRAYEQYF TGTGCCAGCAGGGACAGGGCTTACGAGCAGTACTTC
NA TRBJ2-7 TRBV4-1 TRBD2 CASSPGGTRSYEQYF TGCGCCAGCAGCCCCGGGGGGACCCGAAGCTACGAGCAGTACTTC
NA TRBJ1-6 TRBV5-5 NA CASSPDRDSPLHF TGTGCCAGCAGCCCGGATAGGGATTCACCCCTCCACTTT
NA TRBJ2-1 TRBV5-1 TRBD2 CASSFGATGTRLYNEQFF TGCGCCAGCAGCTTTGGGGCTACCGGGACTAGGTTATACAATGAGCAGTTCTTC
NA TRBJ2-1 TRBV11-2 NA CASSLARGQGYNEQFF TGTGCCAGCAGCTTAGCGCGCGGACAAGGGTACAATGAGCAGTTCTTC
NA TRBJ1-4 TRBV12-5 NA CASGLVPWMRELFF TGTGCTAGTGGTTTGGTCCCGTGGATGAGGGAACTGTTTTTT